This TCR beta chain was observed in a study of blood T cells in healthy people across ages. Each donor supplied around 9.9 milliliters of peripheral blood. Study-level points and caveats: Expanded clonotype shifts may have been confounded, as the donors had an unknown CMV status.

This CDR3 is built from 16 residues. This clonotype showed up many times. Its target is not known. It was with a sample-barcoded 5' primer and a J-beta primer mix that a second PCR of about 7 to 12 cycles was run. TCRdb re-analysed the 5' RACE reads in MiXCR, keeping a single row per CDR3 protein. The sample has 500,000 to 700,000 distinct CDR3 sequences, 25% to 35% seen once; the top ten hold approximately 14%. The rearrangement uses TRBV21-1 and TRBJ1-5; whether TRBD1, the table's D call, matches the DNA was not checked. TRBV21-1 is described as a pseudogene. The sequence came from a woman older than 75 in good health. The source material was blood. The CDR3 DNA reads TGTGCCAGCAGCAAAAACAGGGGAAGGGGCAATCAGCCCCAGCATTTT. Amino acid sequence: CASSKNRGRGNQPQHF.